Listed below are T cell receptor beta chains from one sample, sequenced in a study of shared clonotypes between healthy human individuals. Clones were read by immunoSEQ multiplex PCR, and TCRdb kept only the in-frame ones, dropping some. The sample carries about 550,000 clones, less than 97% recorded once. Input material: naive CD8+ T cells sorted from blood. The receptor set was obtained from a young woman in good health. Each CDR3 is given with its conserved first and last residue. D genes are given only for firm matches. A clone size is listed for some rows: how often the clone was seen (once, few, many), or a class if it is expanded.

V gene,J gene,clone size,D gene,CDR3 DNA,CDR3 protein
TRBV28,TRBJ1-5,-,-,TGTGCCAGCAGCCCAATTACGGGACTTACGCTTTATAGCAATCAGCCCCAGCATTTT,CASSPITGLTLYSNQPQHF
TRBV28,TRBJ1-5,-,-,TGTGCCAGCACTTCAGGGGTTAATCAGCCCCAGCATTTT,CASTSGVNQPQHF
TRBV11-1,TRBJ1-3,-,-,TGTGCCAGCAGCTCCTCCGCCGGCGGGGGAAACACCATATATTTT,CASSSSAGGGNTIYF
TRBV5-5,TRBJ2-7,-,-,TGTGCCAGCACCGACCTCAGCTACGAGCAGTACTTC,CASTDLSYEQYF
TRBV28,TRBJ2-7,-,TRBD1,TGTGCCAGCAGTTTACCCGGGACAGGGGCGCAACTATACTACGAGCAGTACTTC,CASSLPGTGAQLYYEQYF
TRBV9,TRBJ2-6,-,-,TGTGCCAGCAGCCTACTCGGGAGCCCTGGGGCCAACGTCCTGACTTTC,CASSLLGSPGANVLTF
TRBV7-6,TRBJ1-5,once,-,TGTGCCAGCAGCTTAATGGATCAGCCCCAGCATTTT,CASSLMDQPQHF
TRBV4-1,TRBJ2-7,-,TRBD2,TGCGCCAGCAGCCAAAAGGGGCTAGCGGAAACCTACGAGCAGTACTTC,CASSQKGLAETYEQYF
TRBV28,TRBJ1-1,-,-,TGTGCCAGCAGGGATCTCCCGAACACTGAAGCTTTCTTT,CASRDLPNTEAFF
TRBV27,TRBJ2-7,once,TRBD2,TGTGCCAGCAGTTTATCGGGAGGGGCCCTCTACGAGCAGTACTTC,CASSLSGGALYEQYF
TRBV5-6,TRBJ2-7,-,-,TGTGCCAGCAGCTTGGACTCCCCGGCCGAGCAGTACTTC,CASSLDSPAEQYF
TRBV6-5,TRBJ2-2,-,TRBD1,TGTGCCAGCAGGGGGACAGGGACCGGGGAGCTGTTTTTT,CASRGTGTGELFF
TRBV5-1,TRBJ2-7,once,TRBD1,TGCGCCAGCAGCCAGGGACAGGGAGTGTTTCAGCAGTACTTC,CASSQGQGVFQQYF
TRBV25-1,TRBJ2-7,-,-,TGTGCCAGCAGTGAATACAGCTCCTACGAGCAGTACTTC,CASSEYSSYEQYF
TRBV2,TRBJ2-7,-,-,TGTGCCAGCAGTGAGACAGGTAACACCTACGAGCAGTACTTC,CASSETGNTYEQYF
TRBV7-4,TRBJ1-5,-,-,TGTGCCAGCAGCCCCAGGGATCGCGGAAGCAATCAGCCCCAGCATTTT,CASSPRDRGSNQPQHF
TRBV30,TRBJ2-1,-,-,TGTGCCTGGAGGGCTCCTGGCGGACTTGAGCAGTTCTTC,CAWRAPGGLEQFF
TRBV11-2,TRBJ2-7,-,-,TGTGCCAGCAGCCCCAGTGATTCCTACGAGCAGTACTTC,CASSPSDSYEQYF
TRBV4-2,TRBJ2-7,once,-,TGTGCCAGCAGCCCCGACAGCTTCTTCTCCTACGAGCAGTACTTC,CASSPDSFFSYEQYF
TRBV5-1,TRBJ2-7,-,-,TGCGCCAGCAGCTTGGAGGCAGGGGATATCTACGAGCAGTACTTC,CASSLEAGDIYEQYF
TRBV27,TRBJ1-1,-,-,TGTGCCAGCAGTCGGACGGGGAACACTGAAGCTTTCTTT,CASSRTGNTEAFF
TRBV4-2,TRBJ1-1,-,-,TGTGCCAGCAGCCAAGAACAGGTTACTGGTTGGACTGAAGCTTTCTTT,CASSQEQVTGWTEAFF
TRBV25-1,TRBJ1-2,few,TRBD1,TGTGCCAGCAGTGAACAGACAGGGCCCGGCTACACCTTC,CASSEQTGPGYTF